This T cell receptor (beta chain) was sequenced during a study of cytomegalovirus exposure and HLA in healthy donors. The table came from immunoSEQ multiplex PCR; TCRdb's copy has only in-frame clones and leaves some out. In the table there are tens of thousands of clones, over 85% of which are singletons. Whole-study results and caveats: Rarity marked most TCR sequences, yet some public TCRs occurred in many donors.

As for this clone: What it recognizes is unknown.

This clonotype originated in a man younger than 35 in good health and CMV-seropositive. The sample comprised PBMCs.

CDR3 DNA: TGTGCCAGCAGGAGGACTAGCGGGAGTTTCAATGAGCAGTTCTTC. Translated, it gives CASRRTSGSFNEQFF. V gene TRBV2 combines with J gene TRBJ2-1, with 13 bases identical to TRBD2. Unmatched junction bases numbered 5, after V lost 6 bases and J lost 6 bases. The CDR3 runs 15 residues. Germline CDR1 reads SNHLY; CDR2 reads FYNNEI.